This T cell receptor (beta chain) was retrieved from a study of cytomegalovirus exposure and HLA in healthy donors. Study-wide points: A later analysis appeared to link common viral pathogens to several of the most significant clusters.

This clone was seen only once. The target antigen is unknown. The PCR was carried out with 60 Vbeta primers and 13 Jbeta primers. Method: immunoSEQ multiplex PCR; TCRdb's copy keeps in-frame clones and lacks some. The sample lists about 140,000 clones; roughly 86% were seen once. From germline, CDR1 is SGHNT and CDR2 YYREEE (reference sequence). The CDR3 extends over 17 amino acids. V dropped 5 bases and J dropped 2; count of bases not matched to a gene: 9. The sequencing input was PBMCs. The V and J genes are TRBV5-4 and TRBJ2-3; 12 bases agree with TRBD1. The TCR comes from a woman aged 40 to 50 in good health and CMV-seronegative. As DNA, the CDR3 is TGTGCCAGCAGTCGCGGGGGACAGGGGGCTCACACAGATACGCAGTATTTT. Amino acid sequence: CASSRGGQGAHTDTQYF.